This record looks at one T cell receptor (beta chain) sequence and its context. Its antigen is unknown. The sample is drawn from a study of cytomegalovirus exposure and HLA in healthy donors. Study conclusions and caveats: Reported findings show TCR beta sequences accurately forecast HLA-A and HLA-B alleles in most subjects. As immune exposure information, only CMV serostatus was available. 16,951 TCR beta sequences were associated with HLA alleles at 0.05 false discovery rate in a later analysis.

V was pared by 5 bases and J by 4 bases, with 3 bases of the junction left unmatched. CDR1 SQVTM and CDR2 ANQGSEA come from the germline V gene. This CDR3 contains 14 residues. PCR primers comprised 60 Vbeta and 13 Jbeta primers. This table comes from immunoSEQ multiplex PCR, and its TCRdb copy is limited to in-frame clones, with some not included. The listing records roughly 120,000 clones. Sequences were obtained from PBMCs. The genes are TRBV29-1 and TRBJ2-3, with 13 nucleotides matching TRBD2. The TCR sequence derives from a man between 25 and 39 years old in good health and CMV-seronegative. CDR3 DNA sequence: TGCAGCGTTAGACTAGCGGGAGGCGCAGATACGCAGTATTTT. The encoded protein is CSVRLAGGADTQYF.